The 4 T cell receptor beta chains below all came from one sample that was sequenced in a study of shared clonotypes between healthy human individuals. TCRdb's table, derived via immunoSEQ multiplex PCR, lists solely in-frame clones and lacks some. This table has 75,000 to 100,000 clones, more than 45% appearing once. Sequences were obtained from PBMCs. These receptors originate from a woman aged 40 to 50 in good health. Some clones in this sample may be carry-over from other donors' samples.

J is TRBJ1-1 and V is TRBV7-3; 8 nucleotides agree with TRBD1. Germline lookup yields CDR1 SGHTA and CDR2 FQGTGA. The V and J ends lost 3 bases and 4 bases, in that order; junction bases with no gene match: 4. The CDR3 loop spans 14 amino acids. CDR3 sequence reads: CASSFTGGSTEAFF. CDR3 coding DNA: TGTGCCAGCAGCTTCACAGGGGGGAGCACTGAAGCTTTCTTT.

The chain has TRBV7-9 and TRBJ2-5, with 7 positions matching TRBD1. Germline V lookup: CDR1 SEHNR, CDR2 FQNEAQ (reference sequence). This CDR3 comprises 16 residues. V dropped 1 base and J dropped 0; count of bases not matched to a gene: 5. CDR3 sequence: CASSLGWTGDQETQYF. CDR3 DNA: TGTGCCAGCAGCTTAGGGTGGACAGGAGACCAAGAGACCCAGTACTTC.

This clone was counted many times. The chain joins TRBV30 to TRBJ1-2, with TRBD1 matching 8 bases. V shed 1 base, J shed 4 bases, and the junction held 5 bases outside the gene matches. The germline CDR1 and CDR2 sequences are GTSNPN and SVGIG (reference sequence). This CDR3 has 14 residues. CDR3 residues: CAWSGITGGYGYTF. CDR3 bases: TGTGCCTGGAGTGGGATTACAGGGGGCTATGGCTACACCTTC.

The V call is TRBV4-1, the J call TRBJ2-5; D might be TRBD1 or TRBD2, each matching 5 bases. The last part of the DNA fits TRBJ2-7 better; the J call may be wrong. The CDR3 sequence is 16 residues long. The germline CDR1 and CDR2 sequences are MGHRA and YSYEKL. CDR3 sequence: CASSQEAVAGYYEQYF. CDR3 nucleotides: TGCGCCAGCAGCCAAGAAGCGGTGGCAGGGTACTACGAGCAGTACTTC.